These T cell receptor beta chains were read from a single sample in a study of shared clonotypes between healthy human individuals. Profiling relied on immunoSEQ multiplex PCR, and the TCRdb table lists in-frame clones only, not all of them. The data hold around 1.9 million clones, with around 93% observed a single time. Specimen: naive CD8+ T cells from PBMCs. Source of these receptors: a man between 18 and 29 years old in good health. Some clones in this sample may be carry-over from other donors' samples. CDR3s include the opening cysteine and the closing phenylalanine or tryptophan. The D gene is left open where the match is weak. The size field is filled for only some rows; it gives once, few, many or a size class.

V gene	D gene	J gene	clone size	CDR3 DNA	CDR3 protein
TRBV10-3	TRBD1	TRBJ2-3	-	TGTGCCATCAGTGAGGTGACAGGGAGAAAGGTCACAGATACGCAGTATTTT	CAISEVTGRKVTDTQYF
TRBV6-5	-	TRBJ2-7	-	TGTGCCAGCAGCCCGACAGGAGTCTACGAGCAGTACTTC	CASSPTGVYEQYF
TRBV27	TRBD1	TRBJ2-7	-	TGTGCCAGCAGTTCGAGGACAGGGGACTCCCACGAGCAGTACTTC	CASSSRTGDSHEQYF
TRBV4-3	TRBD1	TRBJ2-1	once	TGCGCCAGCAGCCAAGAGACAGGGGGGTACAATGAGCAGTTCTTC	CASSQETGGYNEQFF
TRBV27	TRBD2	TRBJ2-3	-	TGTGCCAGCAGTTTAGTGATGGGAGGGCGATCTGATACGCAGTATTTT	CASSLVMGGRSDTQYF
TRBV13	-	TRBJ2-2	-	TGTGCCAGCAGCTTAGGGCTCTACACCGGGGAGCTGTTTTTT	CASSLGLYTGELFF
TRBV6-4	TRBD2	TRBJ2-6	-	TGTGCCAGCAGGATGGACCCGATAGCGGGGTTCTCTGGGGCCAACGTCCTGACTTTC	CASRMDPIAGFSGANVLTF
TRBV9	-	TRBJ1-1	-	TGTGCCAGCAGCGTAGAGACAGGCGGCTGGGCTGAAGCTTTCTTT	CASSVETGGWAEAFF
TRBV7-8	-	TRBJ2-7	-	TGTGCCAGCAGCCCAGCGACCACATCCTACGAGCAGTACTTC	CASSPATTSYEQYF
TRBV10-3	-	TRBJ2-7	once	TGTGCCATCAGTGAGGGCACTACCTACGAGCAGTACTTC	CAISEGTTYEQYF
TRBV18	-	TRBJ1-3	once	TGTGCCAGCTCACCACAAAGACGGGTTTTGGAAGGAAACACCATATATTTT	CASSPQRRVLEGNTIYF
TRBV7-9	-	TRBJ2-3	-	TGTGCCAGCAGCCCACCCCTGCTTTCTGGCACAGATACGCAGTATTTT	CASSPPLLSGTDTQYF
TRBV28	-	TRBJ2-2	-	TGTGCCAGCAGCACCCTCGGGGGGAACACCGGGGAGCTGTTTTTT	CASSTLGGNTGELFF
TRBV27	TRBD1	TRBJ1-5	-	TGTGCCAGCAGTTTAACCCCTCCCACAGGGGGCTGGCAGCCCCAGCATTTT	CASSLTPPTGGWQPQHF
TRBV2	TRBD2	TRBJ2-1	-	TGTGCCAGCAGTTCAACTAGCGCGGATGAGCAGTTCTTC	CASSSTSADEQFF
TRBV16	-	TRBJ2-2	-	TGTGCCAGCAGCCAGGTGGGCGGCACCGGGGAGCTGTTTTTT	CASSQVGGTGELFF
TRBV10-2	-	TRBJ2-1	-	TGCGCCAGCGGGAACCCCCACAATGAGCAGTTCTTC	CASGNPHNEQFF
TRBV12-5	-	TRBJ1-2	-	TGTGCTAGTGGTTTGACAGAAAACTATGGCTACACCTTC	CASGLTENYGYTF
TRBV2	-	TRBJ1-4	-	TGTGCCAGCAGTGAAGAAGAGGGTATAATTGGTAATGAAAAACTGTTTTTT	CASSEEEGIIGNEKLFF
TRBV29-1	TRBD1	TRBJ2-7	-	TGCAGCGTTGAGCGACAGGGGAATTACGAGCAGTACTTC	CSVERQGNYEQYF
TRBV7-9	TRBD1	TRBJ1-4	-	TGTGCCAGCAGCTCTCGACAGGGGAGTGAAAAACTGTTTTTT	CASSSRQGSEKLFF
TRBV7-9	TRBD2	TRBJ2-1	-	TGTGCCAGCAGCTTAGACACGGGACTAGCAAAGAATGAGCAGTTCTTC	CASSLDTGLAKNEQFF
TRBV6-1	-	TRBJ1-3	-	TGTGCCAGCAGTGAAAGTATTTTGGGGACCGCTGGAAACACCATATATTTT	CASSESILGTAGNTIYF
TRBV7-9	TRBD2	TRBJ2-7	-	TGTGCCAGCAGCGGAGGGACTAGCGTCTCAGGCGAGCAGTACTTC	CASSGGTSVSGEQYF
TRBV27	TRBD2	TRBJ2-5	-	TGTGCCAGCAGTTTAATTTCGACTAGCGGGTACCAAGAGACCCAGTACTTC	CASSLISTSGYQETQYF
TRBV6-1	-	TRBJ2-7	-	TGTGCCAGCAGGGAGACACCCTCCTACGAGCAGTACTTC	CASRETPSYEQYF
TRBV7-2	TRBD1	TRBJ2-5	-	TGTGCCAGCAGCCTCACCGGGACAGGGGGAGAGACCCAGTACTTC	CASSLTGTGGETQYF
TRBV27	-	TRBJ1-5	-	TGTGCCAGCAGTTTATCCCCAGACAGAGGGTCTCAGCCCCAGCATTTT	CASSLSPDRGSQPQHF
TRBV9	TRBD1	TRBJ1-5	-	TGTGCCAGCAGTGGGACAGGGGCTAGCAATCAGCCCCAGCATTTT	CASSGTGASNQPQHF
TRBV9	TRBD1	TRBJ2-5	-	TGTGCCAGCAGCGTAGCTTACGGGACAGGGGTGGGAGAGACCCAGTACTTC	CASSVAYGTGVGETQYF
TRBV2	-	TRBJ1-5	-	TGTGCCAGCAGTGACGCGATCTGGGGGCGGAGGAGTCAGCCCCAGCATTTT	CASSDAIWGRRSQPQHF
TRBV12-5	-	TRBJ2-3	-	TGTGCTAGTGGTTTATCTGGGTGGGGTACGCAGTATTTT	CASGLSGWGTQYF
TRBV5-1	TRBD2	TRBJ2-1	-	TGCGCCAGCAGCTCACCGGGACTAGCGGGATACAATGAGCAGTTCTTC	CASSSPGLAGYNEQFF
TRBV27	-	TRBJ2-7	-	TGTGCCAGCAGTTTAAAAGGGTTGGTCTACGAGCAGTACTTC	CASSLKGLVYEQYF
TRBV14	TRBD2	TRBJ2-1	-	TGTGCCAGCAGCCAAGGGCCGACTAGCCATAGCCACAATGAGCAGTTCTTC	CASSQGPTSHSHNEQFF
TRBV6-5	TRBD1	TRBJ2-1	-	TGTGCCAGCAGTTACTCGGGACAGGGGTCCTACAATGAGCAGTTCTTC	CASSYSGQGSYNEQFF
TRBV11-2	TRBD2	TRBJ2-1	-	TGTGCCAGCAGCCAGGGACTAGCGGGAGTGGGTGAGCAGTTCTTC	CASSQGLAGVGEQFF
TRBV6-6	-	TRBJ2-1	-	TGTGCCAGCAGTTACGGGAGCTCCTACAATGAGCAGTTCTTC	CASSYGSSYNEQFF
TRBV13	-	TRBJ1-3	once	TGTGCCAGCAGCTTAGGGTCTGGGGGATCTGGAAACACCATATATTTT	CASSLGSGGSGNTIYF
TRBV14	-	TRBJ2-7	-	TGTGCCAGCAGCAACAGGATGGAATCTGCCGAGCAGTACTTC	CASSNRMESAEQYF
TRBV4-1	-	TRBJ1-2	-	TGCGCCAGCAGACTGGGTTTAAGTGGCGGCTACACCTTC	CASRLGLSGGYTF
TRBV7-8	-	TRBJ1-2	-	TGTGCCAGCAGCTTAGTGGCAGGCTCTCAGAGCTACACCTTC	CASSLVAGSQSYTF
TRBV9	-	TRBJ2-1	-	TGTGCCAGCAGCCCCCCCTCCCCGTTAGATGAGCAGTTCTTC	CASSPPSPLDEQFF
TRBV19	TRBD1	TRBJ2-3	-	TGTGCCAGTAGTCCACAGGGGGTCGATACGCAGTATTTT	CASSPQGVDTQYF
TRBV11-1	-	TRBJ2-1	-	TGTGCCAGCAGCTCGGGACATGAGCAGTTCTTC	CASSSGHEQFF
TRBV27	TRBD1	TRBJ1-2	-	TGTGCCAGCAGTTCCCCCTCAGGGGGGGCGAACTATGGCTACACCTTC	CASSSPSGGANYGYTF
TRBV19	-	TRBJ2-7	-	TGTGCCAGTAGCTCATACGGGACGGAGGCCTACGAGCAGTACTTC	CASSSYGTEAYEQYF
TRBV27	TRBD2	TRBJ2-2	-	TGTGCCAGCAGTTTATCGGCGGGAGGTTTTGCCGGGGAGCTGTTTTTT	CASSLSAGGFAGELFF
TRBV5-1	-	TRBJ2-7	once	TGCGCCAGCAGGGAGCCCGCCGCCTACGAGCAGTACTTC	CASREPAAYEQYF
TRBV4-3	-	TRBJ2-7	-	TGCGCCAGCAGCTCTCGTCTTGGGCATGGGCGTGGGGACGAGCAGTACTTC	CASSSRLGHGRGDEQYF
TRBV27	-	TRBJ1-5	-	TGTGCCAGCAGTTTACGGGGAGGTCAGCCCCAGCATTTT	CASSLRGGQPQHF
TRBV28	TRBD1	TRBJ2-7	-	TGTGCCAGCAGTTTATCGGCAGGGGGATCCTACGAGCAGTACTTC	CASSLSAGGSYEQYF
TRBV6-6	-	TRBJ1-1	few	TGTGCCAGCAGTTACTTGGCAGGGATAAACACTGAAGCTTTCTTT	CASSYLAGINTEAFF
TRBV28	TRBD1	TRBJ1-2	-	TGTGCCAGCAGTTCCGAGGGGGCTTATGATGGCTACACCTTC	CASSSEGAYDGYTF
TRBV19	-	TRBJ1-1	-	TGTGCCAGTAGTGGACCGGGCACTGAAGCTTTCTTT	CASSGPGTEAFF